The 27 T cell receptor beta chains given below trace back to one sample, sequenced in a study of somatic mutations in cytotoxic T cells in rheumatoid arthritis. Only in-frame clones appear in the TCRdb table, and some are missing; sequencing was by immunoSEQ multiplex PCR. In the table there are about 4,700 clones, over 70% of which are singletons. Source material: CD8+ T cells sorted from blood. The source of these receptors is a man in his 70s with rheumatoid arthritis.

In its sample, this clone was seen a few times. The chain carries TRBV11-2 and TRBJ2-1; maybe TRBD1 (6 bases). Trimming removed 2 bases from V and 0 bases from J, with 8 bases in between. Germline V CDR1 and CDR2: SGHAT, FQNNGV. The CDR3 has 15 amino acids. This CDR3 reads CASSLSRGSYNEQFF. In nucleotides, the CDR3 is TGTGCCAGCAGCTTAAGCAGGGGCTCCTACAATGAGCAGTTCTTC.

This chain links TRBV11-2 with TRBJ2-1; 7 nucleotides align to TRBD2. CDR3 size: 13 residues. V dropped 8 bases and J dropped 4; count of bases not matched to a gene: 5. CDR1 is SGHAT, CDR2 FQNNGV, per germline. This CDR3 is CASDPGGYNEQFF. The CDR3 nucleotides read TGTGCCAGCGATCCGGGGGGATACAATGAGCAGTTCTTC.

The chain links TRBV5-1 to TRBJ1-2, with 8 positions matching TRBD1. V shed 2 bases, J shed 1 base, and the junction held 4 bases outside the gene matches. Looked up from germline, CDR1 is SGHRS and CDR2 is YFSETQ. CDR3 length: 15 residues. The CDR3: CASSLTGGDNYGYTF. As DNA, the CDR3 is TGCGCCAGCAGCTTAACAGGGGGAGATAACTATGGCTACACCTTC.

The chain has TRBV27 and TRBJ2-2, with D tentatively TRBD1 (5 bases). Deletions cut 9 bases from V and 0 bases from J, with 8 bases between. Per the germline V gene, CDR1 is MNHEY and CDR2 is SMNVEV (reference sequence). The CDR3 is 13 residues long. The CDR3 region is CASSGTNTGELFF. CDR3 bases: TGTGCCAGTTCAGGGACGAACACCGGGGAGCTGTTTTTT.

The CDR3 sequence: CASSYGGGQPQHF. The CDR3 bases are TGTGCCAGCAGTTACGGCGGGGGACAGCCCCAGCATTTT. The V call is TRBV6-5, the J call TRBJ1-5, with TRBD1 as a possible D gene (5 bases). This CDR3 contains 13 residues. The V end was cut by 2 bases, the J end by 7 bases, with 9 bases between. The germline gives CDR1 MNHEY, CDR2 SVGAGI.

In this sample, this clone turned up once. The rearrangement joins TRBV7-8 to TRBJ1-3, with a possible D match to TRBD1 (5 bases). CDR1 is SGHVS, CDR2 FQNEAQ, per germline. The CDR3 is 14 residues long. V was trimmed by 1 base and J by 4 bases, leaving 8 bases between them. This chain's CDR3 is CASSLVGGGNTIYF. CDR3 nucleotides: TGTGCCAGCAGCTTAGTCGGGGGAGGAAACACCATATATTTT.

This clone was seen more than once but under ten times. This chain joins TRBV5-1 and TRBJ1-2; no clear D gene. This CDR3 contains 13 residues. V lost 0 bases and J lost 2, with 5 bases in between. Per the germline V gene, CDR1 is SGHRS and CDR2 is YFSETQ. As DNA, the CDR3 is TGCGCCAGCAGCTTGGTCAGAAACTATGGCTACACCTTC. This sequence encodes CASSLVRNYGYTF. Full variable domain (missing parts from reference TRBV5-1 and TRBJ1-2): KAGVTQTPRYLIKTRGQQVTLSCSPISGHRSVSWYQQTPGQGLQFLFEYFSETQRNKGNFPGRFSGRQFSNSRSEMNVSTLELGDSALYLCASSLVRNYGYTFGSGTRLTVV.

V gene TRBV6-1 combines with J gene TRBJ2-2; D perhaps matches TRBD1 (6 bases). From germline, CDR1 is MNHNS and CDR2 SASEGT. The CDR3 is 17 residues long. V was cut by 4 bases and J by 4 bases, with 19 bases left in between. In nucleotides, the CDR3 is TGTGCCAGCAGTGGGCCGGACAGCGGAGTATCCACCGGGGAGCTGTTTTTT. It yields the protein CASSGPDSGVSTGELFF.

The chain couples TRBV7-7 to TRBJ2-1, with 9 bases that match TRBD2. Germline V gene data show CDR1 as SSHAT and CDR2 as FNYEAQ (reference sequence). V lost 5 bases to trimming and J lost 10 bases; unmatched junction nucleotides: 6. This CDR3 region has 13 residues. The CDR3 nucleotides are TGTGCCAGCAGCCAAGGACTAGCGATGGAGCAGTTCTTC. Translation: CASSQGLAMEQFF.

The V call is TRBV9, the J call TRBJ1-5, with D hard to call. V lost 3 bases and J lost 3, with 7 bases in between. CDR3 length: 13 residues. Germline values: CDR1 SGDLS, CDR2 YYNGEE. The CDR3 coding sequence is TGTGCCAGCAGCGCTGAGGACAATCAGCCCCAGCATTTT. Translation gives CASSAEDNQPQHF. Drawing the rest from reference TRBV9 and TRBJ1-5, the complete variable domain is DSGVTQTPKHLITATGQRVTLRCSPRSGDLSVYWYQQSLDQGLQFLIQYYNGEERAKGNILERFSAQQFPDLHSELNLSSLELGDSALYFCASSAEDNQPQHFGDGTRLSIL.

This chain links TRBV27 with TRBJ2-3; D remains ambiguous. This CDR3 spans 15 amino acids. Trimming left V 3 bases short and J 0 bases short, with 10 bases between. CDR1 MNHEY and CDR2 SMNVEV come from the germline V gene (reference sequence). CDR3 in DNA: TGTGCCAGCAGTTTTACGGTTCTCAGCACAGATACGCAGTATTTT. It translates to CASSFTVLSTDTQYF.

The chain uses TRBV10-2 and TRBJ2-2; no definite D call. This CDR3 spans 13 amino acids. CDR1 is WSHSY and CDR2 is SAAADI in the germline V gene. Trimming stripped 0 bases from V and 6 bases from J, with 5 bases between. The CDR3 region has the DNA TGCGCCAGCAGTGAGTCCCGGGCCGGGGAGCTGTTTTTT. Its translation is CASSESRAGELFF.

This clone was seen more than once but under ten times. The J gene is TRBJ1-2, the V gene TRBV7-9; D is unclear. Per germline, CDR1 SEHNR and CDR2 FQNEAQ (reference sequence). The CDR3 runs to 15 residues. Trimming took off 5 bases at V and 4 bases at J, with 17 bases between the two ends. The CDR3 bases are TGTGCCAGCAGCCGTGGAGGCAACGACCGCTATGGCTACACCTTC. It encodes CASSRGGNDRYGYTF.

V gene TRBV5-1 combines with J gene TRBJ2-1, with TRBD1 matching over 9 bases. The CDR3 totals 14 residues. V dropped 5 bases and J dropped 7; count of bases not matched to a gene: 7. Germline values: CDR1 SGHRS, CDR2 YFSETQ. CDR3 DNA sequence: TGCGCCAGCAGACCGGGACAGGGTTCAAATGAGCAGTTCTTC. Protein: CASRPGQGSNEQFF. The whole variable domain, filled in from reference TRBV5-1 and TRBJ2-1, reads KAGVTQTPRYLIKTRGQQVTLSCSPISGHRSVSWYQQTPGQGLQFLFEYFSETQRNKGNFPGRFSGRQFSNSRSEMNVSTLELGDSALYLCASRPGQGSNEQFFGPGTRLTVL.

The chain links TRBV9 to TRBJ2-7, with 10 bases lining up with TRBD2. Germline assignment: CDR1 SGDLS and CDR2 YYNGEE. The J segment lost 4 bases and the V segment lost 0 bases, leaving 1 base of the junction unmatched. The CDR3 covers 14 residues. Here the CDR3 DNA reads TGTGCCAGCAGCGTAGCTAGCGGGAGTTACGAGCAGTACTTC. Its translation is CASSVASGSYEQYF.

This chain links TRBV19 with TRBJ2-5; D possibly corresponds to TRBD2 (5 bases). The J call may be incorrect, as the DNA end agrees better with TRBJ2-7. CDR1 is LNHDA, CDR2 SQIVND, per germline (reference sequence). This CDR3 is 13 amino acids long. The CDR3 DNA reads TGTGCCAGTAGTATAGATCGGGGATACGAGCAGTACTTC. Amino acid sequence: CASSIDRGYEQYF.

CDR3 DNA sequence: TGTGCCAGTAGACAGAGGGACTCCGCGAACACTGAAGCTTTCTTT. Its protein product is CASRQRDSANTEAFF. The chain recombines TRBV19 with TRBJ1-1, with D perhaps matching TRBD1 (5 bases). Germline lookup yields CDR1 LNHDA and CDR2 SQIVND (reference sequence). The CDR3 spans 15 residues. The V end lost 6 bases, the J end lost 1 base, and 15 bases lay between the germline ends.

The chain employs TRBV6-6 and TRBJ2-2; 7 bases map to TRBD2. V dropped 4 bases and J dropped 7; count of bases not matched to a gene: 9. Germline V gene data show CDR1 as MNHNY and CDR2 as SVGAGI (reference sequence). This CDR3 comprises 15 residues. Here the CDR3 reads CASSSQGGGLGELFF. For the CDR3, the DNA is TGTGCCAGCAGTTCGCAGGGCGGGGGTCTCGGGGAGCTGTTTTTT.

The chain employs TRBV18 and TRBJ2-7; D unresolved. The CDR3 runs to 13 residues. The germline V and J ends were trimmed by 3 bases and 0 bases, with 6 bases remaining between them. Germline V gene lookup returns CDR1 KGHSH and CDR2 LQKENI. In DNA, the CDR3 is TGTGCCAGCTCACCTTCCCACTCCTACGAGCAGTACTTC. Translating it yields CASSPSHSYEQYF.

This clone was counted a few times. The chain joins TRBV11-3 to TRBJ2-1; a possible D gene is TRBD1 (6 bases). This CDR3 spans 13 amino acids. CDR1 and CDR2 (germline): SGHNT, YENEEA. V was shortened by 3 bases and J by 4 bases, with 7 bases between the two germline ends. CDR3 DNA: TGTGCCAGCAGCTTGGGACAATACAATGAGCAGTTCTTC. It is translated as CASSLGQYNEQFF.

The chain joins TRBV7-6 to TRBJ2-5; TRBD1 agrees at 8 bases. Trimming took 5 bases from V and 4 from J; bases not matched to a gene: 6. The CDR3 has 14 amino acids. In germline, CDR1 is SGHVS, CDR2 FNYEAQ. CDR3 in DNA: TGTGCCAGCAGCGCAGACAGGGGCCTAGAGACCCAGTACTTC. Translated: CASSADRGLETQYF.

The gene calls are TRBV5-4 and TRBJ2-3; D remains ambiguous. Germline-derived CDR1 and CDR2 are SGHNT and YYREEE (reference sequence). V dropped 1 base and J dropped 7 bases, with 19 bases sitting between them. This CDR3 is built from 16 residues. The CDR3 DNA follows: TGTGCCAGCAGCTTGAAAGGCGGAGAATTGCTAAATACGCAGTATTTT. It is translated as CASSLKGGELLNTQYF.

The V gene is TRBV19, the J gene TRBJ2-1, with 9 bases matching TRBD2. The CDR3 is 15 residues long. With 4 bases clipped from V and 3 bases from J, the junction kept 4 bases outside the gene matches. CDR1 LNHDA and CDR2 SQIVND come from the germline V gene (reference sequence). As DNA, the CDR3 is TGTGCCAGTAGTAGATCTAGCGGGGACTACAATGAGCAGTTCTTC. As protein: CASSRSSGDYNEQFF.

V gene TRBV5-6 combines with J gene TRBJ2-1, with D unclear. Germline V CDR1 and CDR2: SGHDT, YYEEEE. V was clipped by 0 bases and J by 0 bases, with 4 bases between them. The CDR3 extends over 14 amino acids. The CDR3 reads CASSLGSSYNEQFF. CDR3 nucleotides: TGTGCCAGCAGCTTGGGTAGCTCCTACAATGAGCAGTTCTTC. Based on the CDR3 plus reference TRBV5-6 and TRBJ2-1, the full variable domain is DAGVTQSPTHLIKTRGQQVTLRCSPKSGHDTVSWYQQALGQGPQFIFQYYEEEERQRGNFPDRFSGHQFPNYSSELNVNALLLGDSALYLCASSLGSSYNEQFFGPGTRLTVL.

The rearrangement links TRBV9 to TRBJ2-6; tentatively, D is TRBD1 (6 bases). V lost 3 bases, J lost 4 bases, and 20 bases lay in between. This CDR3 comprises 18 residues. Germline values: CDR1 SGDLS, CDR2 YYNGEE. Written as DNA, the CDR3 is TGTGCCAGCAGCGCAGAAACAGGGCCCGGGGCCGGGGCCAACGTCCTGACTTTC. It is translated as CASSAETGPGAGANVLTF.

The chain links TRBV9 to TRBJ2-1, with 9 bases fitting TRBD2. J gave up 1 base and V 2 bases, and 4 bases lay outside the gene matches. Per germline, CDR1 SGDLS and CDR2 YYNGEE. The CDR3 extends over 16 amino acids. DNA of the CDR3: TGTGCCAGCAGCGTTACTAGCGGGCAATCCTACAATGAGCAGTTCTTC. It is translated as CASSVTSGQSYNEQFF. Drawing the rest from reference TRBV9 and TRBJ2-1, the complete variable domain is DSGVTQTPKHLITATGQRVTLRCSPRSGDLSVYWYQQSLDQGLQFLIQYYNGEERAKGNILERFSAQQFPDLHSELNLSSLELGDSALYFCASSVTSGQSYNEQFFGPGTRLTVL.

The chain couples TRBV27 to TRBJ2-5; 8 nucleotides match TRBD2. Germline V CDR1 and CDR2: MNHEY, SMNVEV (reference sequence). There are 15 residues in the CDR3. The V and J ends lost 1 base and 5 bases, in that order; junction bases with no gene match: 6. CDR3 nucleotides: TGTGCCAGCAGTTTATTAGCGGGAACGGGGGAGACCCAGTACTTC. Its protein product is CASSLLAGTGETQYF.